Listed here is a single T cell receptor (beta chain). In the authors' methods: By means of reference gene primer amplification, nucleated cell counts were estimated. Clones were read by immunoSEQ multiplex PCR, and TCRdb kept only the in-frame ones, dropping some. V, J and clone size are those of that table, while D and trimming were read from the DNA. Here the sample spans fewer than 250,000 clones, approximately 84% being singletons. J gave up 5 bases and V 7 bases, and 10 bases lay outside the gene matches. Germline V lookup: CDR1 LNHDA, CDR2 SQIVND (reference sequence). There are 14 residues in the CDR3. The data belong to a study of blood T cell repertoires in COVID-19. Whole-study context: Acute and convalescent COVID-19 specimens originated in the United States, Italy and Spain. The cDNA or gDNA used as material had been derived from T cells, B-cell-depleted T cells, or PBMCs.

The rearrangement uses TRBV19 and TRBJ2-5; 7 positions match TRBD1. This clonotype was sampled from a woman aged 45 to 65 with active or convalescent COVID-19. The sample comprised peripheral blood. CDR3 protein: CASTEGALGETQYF. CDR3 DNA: TGTGCCAGTACCGAGGGGGCCCTCGGGGAGACCCAGTACTTC.